The source of this TCR beta chain is a study of cytomegalovirus exposure and HLA in healthy donors. It was with 60 Vbeta and 13 Jbeta primers that the PCR ran. Original processing notes: Unique TCR beta chains totaled about 73 million in a later count, with about 11 million of them shared. Libraries were prepared by immunoSEQ multiplex PCR; TCRdb keeps only in-frame clonotypes and omits some of them. V, J and clone size were drawn from that table, and D and trimming were deduced from the DNA. Of about 250,000 clones in the sample, 75% to 90% are singletons; the top ten hold less than 0.4%. Donors showed nominal health when sampled, although they likely had unrecorded immune exposures. Note on this clone: Its antigen is unknown.

Germline CDR1 GTSNPN, CDR2 SVGIG (reference sequence). V was pared by 5 bases and J by 0 bases, with 8 bases of the junction left unmatched. This CDR3 spans 16 amino acids. Study outcomes and limitations: It was reported that the classifier diagnosed cytomegalovirus status with high specificity and sensitivity in both the original and validation cohorts. Over 150 TCR beta chains were listed as cytomegalovirus-associated.

The chain is built from TRBV30 and TRBJ1-5, with 9 bases fitting TRBD1. This sequence originates from a girl aged 2-10 years in good health and CMV-seronegative. Sequencing used PBMCs. The CDR3: CAWRDRAPYSNQPQHF. The CDR3 coding sequence is TGTGCCTGGCGGGACAGGGCACCTTATAGCAATCAGCCCCAGCATTTT.